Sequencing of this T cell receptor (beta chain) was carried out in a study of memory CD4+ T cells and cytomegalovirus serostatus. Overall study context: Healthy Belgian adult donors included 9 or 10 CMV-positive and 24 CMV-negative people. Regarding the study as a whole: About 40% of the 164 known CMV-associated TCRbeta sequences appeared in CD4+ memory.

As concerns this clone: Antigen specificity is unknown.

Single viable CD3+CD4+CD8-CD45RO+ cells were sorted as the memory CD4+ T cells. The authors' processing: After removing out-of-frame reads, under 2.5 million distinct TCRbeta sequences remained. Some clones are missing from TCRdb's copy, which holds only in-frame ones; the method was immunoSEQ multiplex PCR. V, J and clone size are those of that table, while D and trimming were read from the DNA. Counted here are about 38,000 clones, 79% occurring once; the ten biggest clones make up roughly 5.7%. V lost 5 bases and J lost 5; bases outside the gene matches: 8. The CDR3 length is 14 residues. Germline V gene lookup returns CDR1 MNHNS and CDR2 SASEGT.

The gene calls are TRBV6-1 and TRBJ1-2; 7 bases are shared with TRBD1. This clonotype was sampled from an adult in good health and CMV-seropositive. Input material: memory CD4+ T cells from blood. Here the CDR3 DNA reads TGTGCCAGCAGTCACGGGACAGCCTTTTATGGCTACACCTTC. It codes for CASSHGTAFYGYTF.